The rows below give T cell receptor beta chains drawn from one sample of a study of cytomegalovirus exposure and HLA in healthy donors. Clones were sequenced by immunoSEQ multiplex PCR, and TCRdb holds only the in-frame ones, with some missing. This repertoire shows 120,000 or so clones, around 86% found once; its top ten account for 2% to 2.5%. Input material: PBMCs. The receptors were sampled from a man aged 30 to 45 in good health and CMV-seronegative. The CDR3 runs from the conserved cysteine through the conserved F or W. A D gene is named only where the DNA matches it firmly. Rows may omit the clone size; those that give it use once, few, many or a size class.

J gene	V gene	D gene	clone size	CDR3 protein	CDR3 DNA
TRBJ2-7	TRBV7-9	NA	NA	CASSLKNEGTNEQYF	TGTGCCAGCAGCTTAAAGAATGAGGGAACGAACGAGCAGTACTTC
TRBJ2-2	TRBV4-3	NA	NA	CASSQDSRQGSGELFF	TGCGCCAGCAGCCAAGATTCACGGCAGGGCTCCGGGGAGCTGTTTTTT
TRBJ1-1	TRBV28	NA	NA	CASSLGVLTEAFF	TGTGCCAGCAGTTTAGGAGTTCTCACTGAAGCTTTCTTT
TRBJ2-5	TRBV10-2	TRBD1	NA	CASSRQGTETQYF	TGCGCCAGCAGTCGACAGGGGACAGAGACCCAGTACTTC
TRBJ2-2	TRBV5-5	NA	NA	CASSETGGFANTGELFF	TGTGCCAGCAGCGAGACAGGAGGATTCGCGAACACCGGGGAGCTGTTTTTT
TRBJ1-1	TRBV27	TRBD1	NA	CASSSGTGLEAFF	TGTGCCAGCAGTTCGGGGACAGGTCTTGAAGCTTTCTTT
TRBJ2-7	TRBV18	NA	NA	CASSPPGGDEQYF	TGTGCCAGCTCACCACCGGGGGGAGACGAGCAGTACTTC
TRBJ2-7	TRBV28	TRBD1	NA	CASSLRTGGWGEQYF	TGTGCCAGCAGTCTGAGGACAGGGGGCTGGGGCGAGCAGTACTTC
TRBJ2-5	TRBV5-4	TRBD1	few	CASSEPGQGAAAETQYF	TGTGCCAGCAGCGAACCGGGACAGGGGGCCGCGGCCGAGACCCAGTACTTC
TRBJ2-3	TRBV19	NA	NA	CASRRVRTDTQYF	TGTGCCAGTAGGAGGGTAAGGACAGATACGCAGTATTTT
TRBJ2-6	TRBV4-3	NA	NA	CASSQDRDSGANVLTF	TGCGCCAGCAGCCAAGACCGGGACTCTGGGGCCAACGTCCTGACTTTC
TRBJ2-5	TRBV5-1	TRBD2	NA	CASSLSAGGEETQYF	TGCGCCAGCAGCTTGAGTGCGGGGGGGGAAGAGACCCAGTACTTC
TRBJ2-2	TRBV18	TRBD2	NA	CASSPLPSGEAGELFF	TGTGCCAGCTCACCACTCCCTAGCGGGGAGGCCGGGGAGCTGTTTTTT
TRBJ1-6	TRBV7-9	NA	NA	CASSPDSPLHF	TGTGCCAGCAGCCCCGATTCACCCCTCCACTTT
TRBJ2-1	TRBV5-8	TRBD2	NA	CASIGLAGGREQFF	TGTGCCAGCATTGGACTAGCGGGGGGCAGGGAGCAGTTCTTC
TRBJ2-4	TRBV2	TRBD2	NA	CASTKDGAGGKNSQYF	TGTGCCAGCACTAAGGACGGGGCGGGGGGGAAAAACAGTCAGTACTTC
TRBJ2-7	TRBV27	NA	NA	CASTFGWSGRPPLPYEQYF	TGTGCCAGCACATTTGGCTGGTCTGGGAGGCCTCCTCTCCCCTACGAGCAGTACTTC
TRBJ2-6	TRBV5-4	NA	NA	CASSSGRNSGANGLTF	TGTGCCAGCAGCTCAGGACGGAACTCTGGGGCCAACGGCCTGACTTTC
TRBJ2-5	TRBV10-3	TRBD1	NA	CASAGQGYEQYF	TGTGCCTCCGCGGGACAGGGTTATGAGCAGTACTTC
TRBJ2-3	TRBV9	NA	NA	CASSVVGWSTDTQYF	TGTGCCAGCAGCGTAGTCGGGTGGAGCACAGATACGCAGTATTTT
TRBJ1-1	TRBV7-6	TRBD1	few	CASSSGQANTEAFF	TGTGCCAGCAGCTCGGGACAGGCGAACACTGAAGCTTTCTTT
TRBJ1-1	TRBV6-5	NA	once	CASSSGVYSWAEAFF	TGTGCCAGCAGTTCCGGGGTCTATTCGTGGGCTGAAGCTTTCTTT
TRBJ2-1	TRBV6-4	TRBD2	NA	CASSELAGSYNEQFF	TGTGCCAGCAGTGAGCTAGCGGGGTCCTACAATGAGCAGTTCTTC
TRBJ1-2	TRBV7-9	NA	NA	CASSVVSVQSYGYTF	TGTGCCAGCAGCGTAGTATCGGTACAGAGCTATGGCTACACCTTC
TRBJ2-7	TRBV27	TRBD1	NA	CASSLTPTTGGALQYF	TGTGCCAGCAGTTTGACTCCTACGACAGGGGGCGCGTTGCAGTACTTC
TRBJ1-1	TRBV7-9	TRBD1	NA	CASSPLQQGAPTEAFF	TGTGCCAGCAGCCCCCTCCAACAGGGGGCGCCCACTGAAGCTTTCTTT
TRBJ2-7	TRBV6-4	TRBD2	once	CASSSTPTSGGIYEQYF	TGTGCCAGCAGTTCTACCCCGACTAGCGGGGGGATCTACGAGCAGTACTTC
TRBJ1-5	TRBV6-1	TRBD1	NA	CASSASPGTGGSTQHF	TGTGCCAGCAGTGCCAGCCCCGGGACAGGGGGTTCCACCCAGCATTTT
TRBJ1-2	TRBV28	NA	once	CASSLAHPGGVYGYTF	TGTGCCAGCAGTTTAGCCCACCCGGGGGGTGTCTATGGCTACACCTTC
TRBJ2-3	TRBV5-6	TRBD1	NA	CASRTGTGSSTDTQYF	TGTGCCAGCAGAACCGGGACAGGGTCTAGCACAGATACGCAGTATTTT
TRBJ1-2	TRBV29-1	TRBD1	NA	CSVGHRDRDYGYTF	TGCAGCGTTGGTCACCGGGACAGGGACTATGGCTACACCTTC
TRBJ2-3	TRBV27	NA	NA	CASSLGVSGYTDTQYF	TGTGCCAGCAGTTTAGGAGTTAGCGGCTACACAGATACGCAGTATTTT
TRBJ2-7	TRBV10-3	TRBD1	NA	CAISPGQAGSYEQYF	TGTGCCATCAGTCCGGGACAGGCAGGATCCTACGAGCAGTACTTC
TRBJ1-5	TRBV27	NA	NA	CASSNSGQNNQPQHF	TGTGCCAGCTCGAACTCCGGACAGAATAATCAGCCCCAGCATTTT
TRBJ1-5	TRBV19	NA	NA	CATQTAGLGPSNQPQHF	TGTGCCACCCAGACAGCAGGGCTCGGTCCCAGCAATCAGCCCCAGCATTTT
TRBJ2-5	TRBV28	TRBD1	once	CASKQGLETQYF	TGTGCCAGCAAACAGGGGCTAGAGACCCAGTACTTC
TRBJ2-5	TRBV7-2	NA	NA	CASSLVKKTQYF	TGTGCCAGCAGCTTAGTTAAAAAGACCCAGTACTTC
TRBJ2-6	TRBV18	NA	NA	CASSLDSSGANVLTF	TGTGCCAGCTCCTTGGACTCCTCTGGGGCCAACGTCCTGACTTTC
TRBJ2-4	TRBV5-1	NA	NA	CASSLEPAKNSQYF	TGCGCCAGCAGCTTGGAGCCAGCCAAAAACAGTCAGTACTTC
TRBJ2-4	TRBV5-4	TRBD1	once	CASSLRDRDTNIQYF	TGTGCCAGCAGCTTGAGGGACAGGGATACAAACATTCAGTACTTC
TRBJ1-2	TRBV7-9	TRBD1	NA	CASSRDRGLDYGYTF	TGTGCCAGCAGCCGGGACAGGGGGCTTGACTATGGCTACACCTTC